The rows below give T cell receptor beta chains drawn from one sample of a study of neurological immune-mediated disorders. TCRdb itself ran the 5' RACE reads through MiXCR, one entry per CDR3 protein. The sample has about 30,000 distinct CDR3 sequences; about 17% are singletons. The sequencing sample was made of CD4+ T cells from blood. The receptor set was obtained from a female donor with HTLV-1-associated myelopathy (HAM/TSP). Both conserved end residues are trimmed from each CDR3. Fields, in order: V gene, CDR3 protein.

V: TRBV6-2/TRBV6-3
CDR3: ASSYTDGAVSAQH

V: TRBV20-1
CDR3: SGGTRGFETQY

V: TRBV20-1
CDR3: SAKRQGADSPLH

V: TRBV12-3/TRBV12-4
CDR3: ASSLDRDEQY

V: TRBV5-4
CDR3: ASSLSLGADTQY

V: TRBV20-1
CDR3: SGGLAGGPDTQY

V: TRBV7-6
CDR3: ASSGRLAGAINEQF

V: TRBV20-1
CDR3: SASGGGGGGYEQY

V: TRBV10-3
CDR3: AISTDRNNEKLF

V: TRBV18
CDR3: ARSPQDTQY

V: TRBV5-1
CDR3: ASSAIMGNEQF

V: TRBV19
CDR3: ASSLDTRNYGYT

V: TRBV24-1
CDR3: ATSWGGNEQF

V: TRBV7-2
CDR3: ASSLGPLAGFTTGTDTQY

V: TRBV12-3/TRBV12-4
CDR3: ASTFGDTGPDTQY

V: TRBV20-1
CDR3: SAIQSNTWELF

V: TRBV20-1
CDR3: SARPDGWEKLF

V: TRBV5-6
CDR3: ASSLPFGYNEQF

V: TRBV20-1
CDR3: STFAGGGETQY

V: TRBV10-3
CDR3: AISDPYRGGSEEQY

V: TRBV5-1
CDR3: ASSVEGSSYEQY

V: TRBV5-1
CDR3: ASSLTTSYTGELF

V: TRBV5-1
CDR3: ASSLSRTGINYGYT

V: TRBV20-1
CDR3: SAWTASGTTEAF

V: TRBV5-5
CDR3: ASRGQSGELF

V: TRBV7-9
CDR3: ASSLDSEKLF

V: TRBV28
CDR3: ASSLYRVDTGELF

V: TRBV27
CDR3: ASSFGQGATEAF

V: TRBV7-8
CDR3: AISPGLAGVNTQY

V: TRBV20-1
CDR3: SAASQGRYEQY

V: TRBV29-1
CDR3: SVVPDRGAYNEQF